The 20 T cell receptor beta chains below were found in one sample sequenced in a study of vaccination and CD4 T cells after COVID-19. As for treatment: roughly 11-day PBMC culture with coronavirus spike peptide pools or control peptides (ViraFEST assay). An Oncomine TCR Beta short-read assay was used to sequence the DNA from cultured CD4+ T cells. TCRdb fed the PCR reads into MiXCR, producing one record per CDR3 protein. This table holds more than 9,500 distinct CDR3 sequences, over 55% found once. These receptors' antigens are unknown. The sequencing sample was made of CD4+ T cells from blood, cultured in vitro. The source of these receptors is a human donor who had recovered from COVID-19.

The rearrangement joins TRBV30 to TRBJ1-5; D possibly corresponds to TRBD1 (5 bases). CDR1 and CDR2 from the germline V gene are GTSNPN and SVGIG (reference sequence). There are 14 residues in the CDR3. Trimming pared 0 bases from V and 7 bases from J, leaving 13 bases between. The CDR3 DNA sequence: TGTGCCTGGAGTGTCCAGGGAGTGTACCAGCCCCAGCATTTT. Translated: CAWSVQGVYQPQHF.

This clonotype was detected only a few times. This chain joins TRBV20-1 and TRBJ1-3, with TRBD1 identical over 10 bases. CDR3 length: 15 amino acids. V dropped 5 bases and J dropped 3; count of bases not matched to a gene: 7. Germline CDR1 and CDR2: DFQATT and SNEGSKA (reference sequence). The CDR3 DNA follows: TGCAGTGCTGAAGTCCGGGACAGGGGTGGAAACACCATATATTTT. It is translated as CSAEVRDRGGNTIYF.

The CDR3 is CASSQFGSSGSNEQFF. In nucleotides, the CDR3 is TGCGCCAGCAGTCAATTTGGGTCTAGCGGGAGTAATGAGCAGTTCTTC. The gene calls are TRBV23-1 and TRBJ2-1; the match to TRBD2 covers 10 bases. TRBV23-1 is annotated as an ORF whose role is uncertain. V dropped 1 base and J dropped 7; count of bases not matched to a gene: 7. The CDR3 loop spans 16 amino acids.

The chain couples TRBV19 to TRBJ2-6; maybe TRBD2 (6 bases). Trimming cost V 7 bases and J 2 bases, with 15 bases left between them. The CDR3 runs 16 residues. Germline V lookup: CDR1 LNHDA, CDR2 SQIVND (reference sequence). As DNA, the CDR3 is TGTGCCAGTATTGGGACTGGACTTCCTGGGGCCAACGTCCTGACTTTC. This encodes CASIGTGLPGANVLTF.

The rearrangement links TRBV6-1 to TRBJ2-2, with 9 bases aligning to TRBD1. V lost 4 bases to trimming and J lost 0 bases; unmatched junction nucleotides: 3. The CDR3 length is 16 residues. Germline V gene data show CDR1 as MNHNS and CDR2 as SASEGT. The CDR3 DNA reads as TGTGCCAGCAGTGGGACAGGGGACGCGAACACCGGGGAGCTGTTTTTT. Protein sequence: CASSGTGDANTGELFF.

The J gene is TRBJ2-2, the V gene TRBV20-1; 8 bases line up with TRBD2. Germline assignment: CDR1 DFQATT and CDR2 SNEGSKA (reference sequence). This CDR3 contains 16 residues. V trimming: 2 bases; J trimming: 2 bases; junction bases outside the gene matches: 7. This CDR3 reads CSARRPAGANTGELFF. The CDR3, as DNA: TGCAGTGCTAGAAGGCCAGCGGGAGCCAACACCGGGGAGCTGTTTTTT.

The V and J genes are TRBV27 and TRBJ1-2; maybe TRBD1 (6 bases). Trimming stripped 1 base from V and 5 bases from J, with 14 bases between. Germline V lookup: CDR1 MNHEY, CDR2 SMNVEV (reference sequence). There are 15 residues in the CDR3. The CDR3 nucleotides read TGTGCCAGCAGTTTATGGGGGGCCCAGACTTATGGCTACACCTTC. Protein product: CASSLWGAQTYGYTF.

The chain uses TRBV20-1 and TRBJ2-1; D unclear. This CDR3 comprises 13 residues. The V end lost 3 bases, the J end lost 2 bases, and 8 bases lay between the germline ends. The germline V gene has CDR1 DFQATT and CDR2 SNEGSKA (reference sequence). CDR3 protein: CSASLSAYNEQFF. The CDR3 DNA follows: TGCAGTGCTAGCTTGTCGGCCTACAATGAGCAGTTCTTC.

The V gene is TRBV2, the J gene TRBJ2-7, with TRBD2 as a possible D gene (6 bases). CDR1 SNHLY and CDR2 FYNNEI come from the germline V gene. The ends were cut back, 0 bases at V and 2 bases at J, with 11 bases in the middle. CDR3 length equals 15 residues. CDR3 region: CASSEAGSGPYEQYF. The CDR3 DNA reads TGTGCCAGCAGTGAAGCGGGTAGCGGCCCCTACGAGCAGTACTTC.

The CDR3 loop is CASIGGWAYNEQFF. CDR3 bases: TGTGCCAGCATAGGGGGATGGGCCTACAATGAGCAGTTCTTC. The chain couples TRBV6-4 to TRBJ2-1; the D gene is possibly TRBD1 (6 bases). CDR1 is MRHNA, CDR2 SNTAGT, per germline. The CDR3 spans 14 residues. The V end lost 7 bases, the J end lost 2 bases, and 12 bases lay between the germline ends.

The CDR3 sequence is CASSPGTDLSYEQYF. DNA of the CDR3: TGTGCCAGCAGTCCAGGGACAGACCTATCCTACGAGCAGTACTTC. The chain combines TRBV27 with TRBJ2-7; TRBD1 agrees at 7 bases. Germline-derived CDR1 and CDR2 are MNHEY and SMNVEV (reference sequence). This CDR3 region has 15 residues. V was clipped by 5 bases and J by 1 base; unmatched bases: 8.

The chain employs TRBV6-1 and TRBJ2-7; TRBD1 aligns across 8 bases. Losses at the gene ends were 6 bases for V and 3 bases for J; bases not matched to a gene: 4. There are 13 residues in the CDR3. Germline CDR1 MNHNS, CDR2 SASEGT. The CDR3 bases are TGTGCCAGCAGCCGGGACAGGAACTACGAGCAGTACTTC. As protein: CASSRDRNYEQYF.

J is TRBJ2-2 and V is TRBV19; TRBD2 aligns across 9 bases. Germline CDR1 and CDR2: LNHDA and SQIVND (reference sequence). V gave up 3 bases and J gave up 9 bases; unmatched junction bases: 2. There are 13 residues in the CDR3. The CDR3 loop is CASSIAGGRELFF. The CDR3 DNA follows: TGTGCCAGTAGTATCGCGGGGGGGCGGGAGCTGTTTTTT.

The chain is built from TRBV20-1 and TRBJ2-1; D is perhaps TRBD2 (6 bases). Trimming stripped 3 bases from V and 1 base from J, with 10 bases between. This CDR3 spans 14 amino acids. The germline gives CDR1 DFQATT, CDR2 SNEGSKA (reference sequence). CDR3 protein: CSASGGASYNEQFF. CDR3 nucleotide sequence: TGCAGTGCTAGTGGCGGGGCATCCTACAATGAGCAGTTCTTC.

The rearrangement joins TRBV27 to TRBJ1-5; TRBD1 agrees at 9 bases. The length of the CDR3 is 13 residues. Germline V gene sequence: CDR1 MNHEY, CDR2 SMNVEV (reference sequence). V trimming: 8 bases; J trimming: 4 bases; junction bases outside the gene matches: 3. For the CDR3, the DNA is TGTGCCAGCCGTGGACAGGGGAATCAGCCCCAGCATTTT. Its protein product is CASRGQGNQPQHF.

The V gene is TRBV5-1, the J gene TRBJ1-6; 7 nucleotides agree with TRBD1. J gave up 6 bases and V 1 base, and 4 bases lay outside the gene matches. Germline assignment: CDR1 SGHRS and CDR2 YFSETQ. The CDR3 contains 15 residues. Here the CDR3 DNA reads TGCGCCAGCAGCTTGTTACAGGGGAGTAATTCACCCCTCCACTTT. This sequence encodes CASSLLQGSNSPLHF.

There are a few counts of this clonotype. V gene TRBV7-3 combines with J gene TRBJ2-3, with TRBD2 matching over 10 bases. V shed 2 bases, J shed 0 bases, and the junction held 5 bases outside the gene matches. CDR1 and CDR2 (germline): SGHTA, FQGTGA. The CDR3 sequence is 17 residues long. The CDR3 bases are TGTGCCAGCAGCTTAGGCGTACTAGCGGGAAGCACAGATACGCAGTATTTT. Protein sequence: CASSLGVLAGSTDTQYF. Using reference TRBV7-3 and TRBJ2-3 for the parts outside the CDR3, the full variable domain is GAGVSQTPSNKVTEKGKYVELRCDPISGHTALYWYRQSLGQGPEFLIYFQGTGAADDSGLPNDRFFAVRPEGSVSTLKIQRTERGDSAVYLCASSLGVLAGSTDTQYFGPGTRLTVL.

This chain uses TRBV2 with TRBJ2-1, with 8 bases fitting TRBD2. Germline-derived CDR1 and CDR2 are SNHLY and FYNNEI. The CDR3 has 14 amino acids. The J segment lost 0 bases and the V segment lost 8 bases, leaving 3 bases of the junction unmatched. CDR3 protein: CASERESSYNEQFF. CDR3 sequence (DNA): TGTGCCAGCGAGCGGGAGAGCTCCTACAATGAGCAGTTCTTC. Based on the CDR3 plus reference TRBV2 and TRBJ2-1, the full variable domain is EPEVTQTPSHQVTQMGQEVILRCVPISNHLYFYWYRQILGQKVEFLVSFYNNEISEKSEIFDDQFSVERPDGSNFTLKIRSTKLEDSAMYFCASERESSYNEQFFGPGTRLTVL.

This chain connects TRBV2 to TRBJ1-2; D unresolved. V lost 1 base to trimming and J lost 12 bases, with 9 bases between them. The germline V gene has CDR1 SNHLY and CDR2 FYNNEI. The CDR3 has 11 amino acids. DNA of the CDR3: TGTGCCAGCAGTGAAGAAGGGTCGCACACCTTC. Its translation is CASSEEGSHTF.

This chain joins TRBV7-9 and TRBJ1-6, with 9 bases that match TRBD1. The V gene's germline CDR1 is SEHNR and CDR2 FQNEAQ (reference sequence). With V trimmed by 5 bases and J by 7 bases, 0 bases remained unmatched. The CDR3 consists of 13 residues. CDR3 in amino acids: CASSGQGNSPLHF. Written as DNA, the CDR3 is TGTGCCAGCAGCGGACAGGGGAATTCACCCCTCCACTTT.